The sequence of this T cell receptor (beta chain) was determined in a study of CD8+CD57+ T cells in acquired aplastic anemia. For the study at large: Across the sorted CD4+ and CD8+ cells, DNA amounts averaged around 3.2 ug. Study findings and constraints: Patients shared approximately 30 CD8+ CDR3 sequences with controls. Levels of CD8+ Simpson's diversity were not significantly distinct in patients versus controls.

The TCR beta profiling, which covered VDJ combination and CDR3 sequence, was carried out using genomic DNA as the template. MiXCR was run by TCRdb on the reads, yielding one entry per CDR3 protein. The table includes approximately 380,000 distinct CDR3 sequences, approximately 70% detected once. This CDR3 is built from 14 residues. V shed 6 bases and J shed 6 bases, with 17 bases lying between them. A remark on this clonotype: Its target is not known.

The clonotype comes from a human donor in good health, serving as a control. This sequence joins TRBV12-3 or TRBV12-4 and TRBJ1-2, with D tentatively TRBD1 (5 bases). What was sequenced was sorted CD4+, CD8+, or CD8+CD57+ T cells (not recorded which) from PBMCs. Here the CDR3 reads CASSSDLGGNGYTF. The DNA of the CDR3 is TGTGCCAGCAGCTCAGATTTGGGGGGGAATGGCTACACCTTC.